This T cell receptor (beta chain) is drawn from a study of graft-versus-host responses after intestinal transplantation (dated by TCRdb to about 2021). For context, the study as a whole: The transplants that recipients got were multivisceral, liver-intestinal, or isolated intestinal. After intestinal transplantation, graft-versus-host and host-versus-graft alloreactive T cell clones in the graft, circulation and bone marrow were tracked using bulk TCR-beta CDR3 sequencing. Every recipient was given anti-thymocyte globulin induction, followed by roughly 3 years of maintenance tacrolimus and steroids. Alloreactive clones were identified by sequencing pre-transplant mixed lymphocyte reaction products and comparing these products with unstimulated pre-transplant donor and recipient T cells. A cohort of about two dozen intestinal transplant recipients, including one retransplant, was enrolled, and a few patients lacking pretransplant specimens were excluded. Rather than going through the commercial service, samples from three later patients were sequenced in-house on an Illumina MiSeq and processed with MiXCR. Donor T cell macrochimerism was defined as a peak of at least 4% donor T cells among recipient peripheral blood mononuclear cells. Points the paper makes about the study in general: In patients with donor T cell macrochimerism, the allografts had high GvH to HvG T cell clonal ratios. Early after transplant, peak levels of circulating GvH clones were found to be associated with declines in HvG clones. GvH clones were found in recipient bone marrow, and some of the GvH clones appeared earlier in ileal mucosa or blood, which is consistent with an intestinal mucosal origin. The conclusions were limited by the relatively low number and heterogeneity of the intestinal transplant patients.

The library was built by means of the immunoSEQ multiplex PCR assay. For most patients, genomic DNA was isolated with the Qiagen DNeasy Blood and Tissue Kit and sent frozen to Adaptive Biotechnologies for TCR sequencing. Adaptive Biotechnologies carried out high-throughput TCR-beta CDR3 sequencing of genomic DNA for most patients. The original pipeline was this. TCR sequencing data were retrieved from Adaptive's ImmunoSEQ software for roughly 20 patients, whereas a few other patients were processed with MiXCR and VDJtools. To correct CD4 versus CD8 sorting errors, sequences present in both subsets at a frequency ratio below 5:1 were removed. CDR3 nucleotide sequences shared between donor and recipient were removed because their origin could not be assigned. To be classed as alloreactive, a clone needed at least 2-fold expansion over unstimulated cells and a minimum CFSE-low frequency of 0.002% (template counts) or 0.001% (read counts). Clones were considered mappable if detected in sequenced pre-transplant spleen, lymph node, or MLR CFSE-low populations of the donor or recipient. Cumulative frequency of alloreactive clones was calculated as a percentage of all sequences weighted by copy number. As stored in TCRdb, this immuneACCESS dataset retains in-frame rearrangements with V and J assigned. A fraction of the clones does not appear; measured against another copy, unresolved V genes explain less than half of the discrepancy, and the remainder lacks a known reason. Clonal size and the V and J genes are those of that table, whereas D and trimming came from the DNA. Counted in this sample were about 81,000 clones; about 91% of them appeared once. The ten largest clonotypes hold about 0.34% of the sample.

The time point label for this specimen denotes: cells obtained before transplantation from donor or recipient. CD3+CD4+ and CD3+CD8+ populations were FACS-sorted from unstimulated pre-transplant donor and recipient cells taken from spleen or lymph nodes. Trimming removed 5 bases from V and 5 bases from J; the gene matches leave 2 bases unexplained. The CDR3, cysteine through phenylalanine, is 13 amino acids long. The retained sequence is limited to the CDR3, 39 bases, with the frame set at the first base. The germline V gene (reference sequence) gives CDR1 as LNHDA and CDR2 as SQIVND. This clone was picked up a small number of times. Its cognate antigen has yet to be identified. Base-call qualities are not available, and no considerably larger clone is one nucleotide away.

Sequenced here: unstimulated CD4+ T cells sorted from spleen or lymph node cells, sampled before transplant. The TCR was taken from a human donor who was the organ donor for an intestinal transplant. The chain links TRBV19 with TRBJ2-4, with 8 bases matching TRBD1. The CDR3 in this case is CASSPDRENIQYF. In nucleotides, the sequence is TGTGCCAGTAGTCCGGACAGGGAAAACATTCAGTACTTC.